The T cell receptor beta chain under discussion was sequenced for a study of response to subunit inactivated influenza vaccine. Study results and limitations: Each seasonal influenza vaccination recruits few new T cells, the authors suggested.

Germline values: CDR1 SQVTM, CDR2 ANQGSEA. The CDR3 is made up of 14 amino acids. Trimming took off 3 bases at V and 0 bases at J, with 10 bases between the two ends. Note on this clonotype: Its antigen is still unknown.

TCRdb processed the RT-PCR reads anew with MiXCR; each CDR3 protein has one entry. Of 600,000 to 850,000 distinct CDR3 sequences in the sample, approximately 14% were seen once. The chain recombines TRBV29-1 with TRBJ2-3, with a tentative D call TRBD1 (5 bases). Sample: PBMCs from blood, taken about 14 days before vaccination. This clonotype originated in a man between 50 and 59 years old who received an inactivated influenza vaccine. Written as DNA, the CDR3 is TGCAGCGTTGAGGCGACAGCTAGCACAGATACGCAGTATTTT. Translation gives CSVEATASTDTQYF.